Below, 22 T cell receptor beta chains from the same sample are listed, as sequenced in a study of CD8 T cells in Susac syndrome. The RNA input was about 0.5 to 1 ug, and it was reverse transcribed with random hexamers. A single record per CDR3 protein comes from TCRdb applying MiXCR to the immunoSEQ multiplex PCR reads. The data hold roughly 80,000 distinct CDR3 sequences, with approximately 94% observed a single time. The specimen was CD4+ T cells from PBMCs. These receptor sequences come from a human donor with Susac syndrome.

This clonotype was picked up one time. The chain couples TRBV10-2 to TRBJ2-5, with D perhaps matching TRBD2 (7 bases). The germline V gene has CDR1 WSHSY and CDR2 SAAADI. Trimming took off 10 bases at V and 2 bases at J, with 17 bases between the two ends. The CDR3 consists of 14 residues. CDR3 amino acids: CATSRGGTQETQYF. The CDR3 DNA sequence: TGCGCCACTTCAAGGGGGGGGACACAAGAGACCCAGTACTTC.

V and J are TRBV3-1 and TRBJ2-6, with D perhaps matching TRBD1 (6 bases). In germline, CDR1 is LGHDT, CDR2 YNNKEL (reference sequence). There are 16 residues in the CDR3. The germline V and J ends were trimmed by 3 bases and 2 bases, with 11 bases remaining between them. CDR3 sequence: CASSHLGATGANVLTF. CDR3 in DNA: TGTGCCAGCAGCCATTTGGGGGCGACTGGGGCCAACGTCCTGACTTTC.

The V gene is TRBV7-2, the J gene TRBJ2-3; D perhaps matches TRBD1 (6 bases). The CDR3 has 16 residues. V dropped 7 bases and J dropped 5 bases, with 22 bases sitting between them. CDR1 is SGHTA, CDR2 FQGNSA, per germline. CDR3 sequence: CASTTGRSAYLDTQYF. CDR3 bases: TGTGCCAGCACTACAGGGAGATCGGCCTACCTAGATACGCAGTATTTT.

The V call is TRBV7-2, the J call TRBJ2-2; D unclear. Trimming took off 3 bases at V and 7 bases at J, with 9 bases between the two ends. The CDR3 extends over 13 amino acids. Germline V lookup: CDR1 SGHTA, CDR2 FQGNSA. DNA of the CDR3: TGTGCCAGCAGCTTCTTCCCAGTCGGGGAGCTGTTTTTT. It is translated as CASSFFPVGELFF.

The chain carries TRBV18 and TRBJ2-7, with D hard to call. V was shortened by 3 bases and J by 6 bases, with 12 bases between the two germline ends. Germline V gene lookup returns CDR1 KGHSH and CDR2 LQKENI. CDR3 length: 13 amino acids. The CDR3 sequence is CASSPATVTEQYF. The CDR3 DNA follows: TGTGCCAGCTCACCCGCGACTGTAACCGAGCAGTACTTC. Supplemented by reference TRBV18 and TRBJ2-7, the full variable domain reads NAGVMQNPRHLVRRRGQEARLRCSPMKGHSHVYWYRQLPEEGLKFMVYLQKENIIDESGMPKERFSAEFPKEGPSILRIQQVVRGDSAAYFCASSPATVTEQYFGPGTRLTVT.

The chain uses TRBV2 and TRBJ1-2; tentative D call: TRBD1 (5 bases). The germline V gene encodes CDR1 SNHLY and CDR2 FYNNEI. The CDR3 runs to 14 residues. Deletions cut 7 bases from V and 3 bases from J, with 15 bases between. The CDR3: CASKGQGSYYGYTF. CDR3 bases: TGTGCCAGCAAGGGGCAGGGCTCTTACTATGGCTACACCTTC.

The rearrangement uses TRBV28 and TRBJ1-3; no definite D call. V lost 1 base, J lost 0 bases, and 10 bases lay in between. The CDR3 covers 16 residues. CDR1 MDHEN and CDR2 SYDVKM come from the germline V gene. The CDR3 bases are TGTGCCAGCAGTTTATTTCGGGGAATCTCTGGAAACACCATATATTTT. Protein sequence: CASSLFRGISGNTIYF.

CDR3 DNA sequence: TGTGCCAGCAGTGAATTCGTCGGAGTAGCGGGAGTTACAGATACGCAGTATTTT. This translates into CASSEFVGVAGVTDTQYF. The chain is built from TRBV25-1 and TRBJ2-3, with 9 bases matching TRBD2. CDR1 and CDR2 (germline): MGHDK, SYGVNS. V dropped 1 base and J dropped 3; count of bases not matched to a gene: 11. The CDR3 sequence is 18 residues long.

The J gene is TRBJ2-7, the V gene TRBV5-1, with 9 positions matching TRBD1. CDR1 and CDR2 from the germline V gene are SGHRS and YFSETQ. The length of the CDR3 is 15 residues. V was pared by 4 bases and J by 2 bases, with 7 bases of the junction left unmatched. CDR3: CASSPAGQGPYEQYF. CDR3 in DNA: TGCGCCAGCAGCCCCGCGGGACAGGGCCCCTACGAGCAGTACTTC.

The rearrangement links TRBV5-4 to TRBJ1-5; D not certain. Looked up from germline, CDR1 is SGHNT and CDR2 is YYREEE (reference sequence). V lost 0 bases, J lost 11 bases, and 9 bases lay in between. This CDR3 has 12 residues. The CDR3 region is CASSLDQQAQHF. CDR3 in DNA: TGTGCCAGCAGCTTGGATCAGCAGGCCCAGCATTTT.

This clonotype was observed once. The CDR3 reads CASSSGTSGGRYNEQFF. CDR3 sequence (DNA): TGTGCCAGCAGCTCTGGGACTAGCGGGGGCCGCTACAATGAGCAGTTCTTC. V is TRBV6-1 and J is TRBJ2-1, with 14 nucleotides matching TRBD2. The CDR3 length is 17 residues. Trimming removed 6 bases from V and 3 bases from J; junction bases left unmatched: 7. The V gene's germline CDR1 is MNHNS and CDR2 SASEGT.

The chain combines TRBV19 with TRBJ2-6; D ambiguous. The CDR3 sequence is 14 residues long. V was shortened by 7 bases and J by 2 bases, with 9 bases between the two germline ends. Germline V lookup: CDR1 LNHDA, CDR2 SQIVND (reference sequence). The CDR3 region is CASIARAGANVLTF. CDR3 coding DNA: TGTGCCAGTATCGCTAGGGCTGGGGCCAACGTCCTGACTTTC. The full variable domain, rest sourced from reference TRBV19 and TRBJ2-6, is DGGITQSPKYLFRKEGQNVTLSCEQNLNHDAMYWYRQDPGQGLRLIYYSQIVNDFQKGDIAEGYSVSREKKESFPLTVTSAQKNPTAFYLCASIARAGANVLTFGAGSRLTVL.

The sample holds one count of this clonotype. CDR3 sequence reads: CASTIHGYTF. In DNA form, the CDR3 reads TGTGCCTCCACCATCCATGGCTACACCTTC. The V gene is TRBV3-1, the J gene TRBJ1-2; D gene ambiguous. The V gene's germline CDR1 is LGHDT and CDR2 YNNKEL (reference sequence). Trimming pared 11 bases from V and 6 bases from J, leaving 10 bases between. The CDR3 spans 10 residues.

The J gene is TRBJ1-4, the V gene TRBV7-2, with a tentative D call TRBD1 (5 bases). This CDR3 has 14 residues. Trimming took 4 bases from V and 10 from J, leaving 16 bases between them. Germline-derived CDR1 and CDR2 are SGHTA and FQGNSA. The CDR3 DNA reads as TGTGCCAGCAGCTATCGCAGGGCCGAGGGAAAACTGTTTTTT. Translated, it gives CASSYRRAEGKLFF.

The V and J genes are TRBV3-1 and TRBJ1-6; no reliable D call. There are 14 residues in the CDR3. From germline, CDR1 is LGHDT and CDR2 YNNKEL (reference sequence). V lost 3 bases, J lost 7 bases, and 10 bases lay in between. The DNA of the CDR3 is TGTGCCAGCAGCCACGGACGAGGGAATTCACCCCTCCACTTT. Amino acids: CASSHGRGNSPLHF.

This clonotype was counted a few times. The chain couples TRBV18 to TRBJ1-5; tentative D call: TRBD1 (5 bases). CDR1 is KGHSH and CDR2 is LQKENI in the germline V gene. The ends were cut back, 4 bases at V and 4 bases at J, with 11 bases in the middle. The CDR3 has 14 amino acids. CDR3 DNA: TGTGCCAGCTCACTTCAGGGAGATAATCAGCCCCAGCATTTT. Translated: CASSLQGDNQPQHF.

Details on this clonotype: Germline is not matched at one junction end, which may reflect a read error. The rearrangement uses TRBV6-2 or TRBV6-3 and TRBJ1-2, with no clear D. This CDR3 region has 14 residues. In germline, CDR1 is MNHEY, CDR2 SVGEGT. The CDR3 DNA sequence: TGTGCCAGCAGTGAGGTCGCCTCAAACTCTGGCTACACCTTC. Protein: CASSEVASNSGYTF.

V usage is TRBV19 and J usage is TRBJ2-5; 9 bases agree with TRBD1. Unmatched junction bases numbered 9, after V lost 5 bases and J lost 5 bases. Per germline, CDR1 LNHDA and CDR2 SQIVND (reference sequence). This CDR3 region has 15 residues. This CDR3 reads CASSVQGAGLETQYF. The DNA for the CDR3 is TGTGCCAGTAGTGTACAGGGGGCGGGTTTGGAGACCCAGTACTTC.

V and J are TRBV20-1 and TRBJ1-1; D ambiguous. This CDR3 has 11 residues. Per germline, CDR1 DFQATT and CDR2 SNEGSKA (reference sequence). Trimming took 6 bases from V and 8 from J, leaving 13 bases between them. The CDR3 protein is CSAPGRIEAFF. The CDR3 nucleotides read TGCAGTGCCCCAGGACGGATAGAAGCTTTCTTT.

The gene calls are TRBV18 and TRBJ2-7, with a tentative D call TRBD2 (5 bases). From germline, CDR1 is KGHSH and CDR2 LQKENI. The CDR3 extends over 13 amino acids. V was clipped by 6 bases and J by 4 bases, with 13 bases between them. CDR3 region: CASSYSRRYEQYF. Here the CDR3 DNA reads TGTGCCAGCTCGTACTCTCGGAGGTACGAGCAGTACTTC.

This chain joins TRBV11-3 and TRBJ1-3; D remains unclear. Germline CDR1 and CDR2: SGHNT and YENEEA. The ends were cut back, 5 bases at V and 4 bases at J, with 9 bases in the middle. This CDR3 is 13 amino acids long. CDR3 in DNA: TGTGCCAGCAGCCCCCCCAACGGAAACACCATATATTTT. Its protein is CASSPPNGNTIYF.

This clonotype turned up a few times. The J gene is TRBJ2-4, the V gene TRBV24-1, with D perhaps being TRBD1 or TRBD2 (6 bases each). The CDR3 loop spans 15 amino acids. The germline V gene encodes CDR1 KGHDR and CDR2 SFDVKD. Trimming cost V 8 bases and J 9 bases, with 22 bases left between them. This CDR3 is CATTRGTSRNGIQYF. The DNA for the CDR3 is TGTGCCACCACCCGGGGGACATCCCGAAACGGCATTCAGTACTTC.